Sequencing of this T cell receptor (beta chain) was carried out in a study of breast tumors, draining lymph nodes, adjacent tissues. Study results and caveats: Data fit most tumor T cells coming from lymph node, expanding in tumor. Tumor repertoires ranked between lymph nodes and nontumor tissue in diversity, with V and J gene preferences.

TCRdb re-called the multiplex PCR reads with MiXCR, one entry per CDR3 protein. The profile shows around 50,000 distinct CDR3 sequences, 23% of them singletons. This clonotype came up once. The antigen is not known. With a much larger clone just one base away, this may be a read error. CDR1 and CDR2 from the germline V gene are LGHDT and YNNKEL (reference sequence). The CDR3 totals 16 residues. The V and J ends lost 1 base and 9 bases, in that order; junction bases with no gene match: 7. J is TRBJ2-1 and V is TRBV3-1; TRBD1 matches 12 bases. The sequencing sample was made of breast tumor tissue. The sequence was obtained from a female donor with breast cancer. Some clones in this sample may be carry-over from other donors' samples. CDR3 sequence (DNA): TGTGCCAGCAGCCAAGTCCCCGGGACAGGGGGCAGTGAGCAGTTCTTC. Translating gives CASSQVPGTGGSEQFF.